The sequence of this T cell receptor (beta chain) was determined in a study of cytomegalovirus exposure and HLA in healthy donors. For the study at large: The Caucasian-associated ancestry cluster contained approximately 81% of the approximately 420 genotyped donors. General observations from the study: Immune exposure data for these donors was limited to CMV serostatus.

Use of 60 Vbeta and 13 Jbeta primers characterized the PCR. The method was immunoSEQ multiplex PCR; TCRdb's version includes in-frame clones alone and lacks a portion of them. This sample carries some 110,000 clones, more than 65% of them seen once, and the ten largest clones take around 0.9%. For this clone: Its specificity is unknown.

CDR1 is LGHNA, CDR2 YNFKEQ, per germline. The CDR3 runs 15 residues. The J segment lost 1 base and the V segment lost 1 base, leaving 3 bases of the junction unmatched. The sequenced material came from PBMCs. V and J are TRBV4-2 and TRBJ1-1; 7 bases agree with TRBD1. This TCR was recovered from a woman in her thirties in good health and CMV-seronegative. The CDR3, as DNA: TGTGCCAGCAGCCAAGTGGGACAGTCGAACACTGAAGCTTTCTTT. It translates to CASSQVGQSNTEAFF.